This record covers a single TCR beta chain. The data derive from a study of cytomegalovirus exposure and HLA in healthy donors. 13 Jbeta primers and 60 Vbeta primers were used for the PCR. Clones were read by immunoSEQ multiplex PCR, and TCRdb kept only the in-frame ones, dropping some. The table includes 95,000 to 150,000 clones, 15% detected once. V dropped 0 bases and J dropped 12 bases, with 15 bases sitting between them. The length of the CDR3 is 13 residues. Germline loops: CDR1 SEHNR, CDR2 FQNEAQ (reference sequence). This chain uses TRBV7-9 with TRBJ2-7, with a weak D call TRBD1 (6 bases). This sequence originates from a woman aged 18-29 years in good health and CMV-seronegative. Sequencing input: PBMCs. CDR3 sequence reads: CASSLAPDWGRYF. CDR3 bases: TGTGCCAGCAGCTTAGCCCCAGACTGGGGGCGGTACTTC.